This TCR beta chain came from a study of T cells expressing NK-cell markers (dated by TCRdb to the early 2020s). Some background on the complete study: Eight donors provided sorted CD3+CD56+NKG2C+, CD3+CD56+NKG2C- and CD3+CD56-NKG2C+ T-cell subsets, whose TCR beta-chain repertoires were profiled. Among the eight sequenced donors, only one was HCMV-seronegative, while the other seven were HCMV-seropositive. Randomly selected healthy volunteers, three men and five women, were used as the eight sequenced donors. Illumina HiSeq 2000/2500, MiSeq or NextSeq was used to sequence libraries as 2 x 150 bp reads.

The full study reports these points: Those dominant clonotypes were again the most abundant among CD3+CD56-NKG2C+ cells in a handful of donors, at roughly 25-60.1%. In six donors, the dominant CD3+CD56+NKG2C+ clonotypes were among the top 10 CD8+ clonotypes and accounted for about 1.0-7.5% of CD8+ T cells. It remained unclear whether the expanded NKG2C-expressing T cell clones were specific for HCMV antigens.

A commercial ELISA kit detecting HCMV-specific IgG in serum was used to determine HCMV serostatus. Ficoll density gradient centrifugation was used to isolate peripheral blood mononuclear cells from blood. CDR1 PRHDT and CDR2 FYEKMQ were looked up in the germline V gene (reference sequence). Spanning cysteine to phenylalanine, the CDR3 consists of 16 amino acids. No DNA was logged. Data came from an Illumina HiSeq 2000. The TCR beta cDNA libraries were made using 5'RACE template switching, a step that added both a universal primer site and unique molecular identifiers. Priming for cDNA synthesis came from the TCR beta constant segment, and two successive PCR amplification steps followed. For the original study's pipeline: MIGEC was used to demultiplex reads and group the reads by UMI, and MiTCR was used to assemble and quantify clonotypes. Only TCR cDNA sequences supported by at least two reads were kept to exclude erroneous sequences. The tcR package was used for downstream repertoire analysis, and clonotypes were matched across fractions by CDR3 nucleotide sequence plus V segment. VDJmatch was used to annotate antigen specificity against VDJdb, with one amino acid substitution in CDR3 allowed. Based on TCRdb reprocessing of the reads, there is one entry per CDR3 protein sequence, and DNA is missing. Clone size and V and J calls follow TCRdb, not the original study. This sample's table lists about 410,000 distinct CDR3 sequences. The top ten hold about 11% of the sample.

Concerning this clonotype: The specificity of this receptor is unknown.

The rearrangement joined TRBV13 to TRBJ2-1. This clonotype was sampled from a woman aged 50 to 60 in good health. Donor details come from another sample of the same person, matched by shared clones. Sequenced: blood T cells: a sorted CD56 or NKG2C T cell subset, CD4+ or CD8+ T cells, or bulk PBMC T cells (not recorded which). The CDR3 corresponds to CASQFNRLASYNEQFF.